This T cell receptor beta chain was observed in a study of blood T cell repertoires in COVID-19. In the study overall: Some COVID-19 samples were acute and others convalescent; all came from the United States, Italy and Spain.

The table came from immunoSEQ multiplex PCR; TCRdb's copy has only in-frame clones and leaves some out. The sample shows roughly 400,000 clones, 80% to 90% of them seen only once. The germline V and J ends were trimmed by 3 bases and 0 bases, with 12 bases remaining between them. The CDR3 runs to 16 residues. CDR1 and CDR2 from the germline V gene are KGHSH and LQKENI. This sequence joins TRBV18 and TRBJ1-3, with TRBD1 as a possible D gene (5 bases). Sequenced sample: peripheral blood. This clonotype was obtained from a woman aged 55-70 years with COVID-19, enrolled during active disease. The CDR3 reads CASSPAGVVSGNTIYF. The CDR3 nucleotides read TGTGCCAGCTCACCCGCGGGGGTTGTCTCTGGAAACACCATATATTTT.